A single sample is the source of the 21 T cell receptor beta chains below, sequenced in a study of blood T cells in healthy people across ages. Primed by a sample-barcoded 5' primer and a J-beta primer mix, a second PCR proceeded for about 7 to 12 cycles. TCRdb reanalysed the 5' RACE reads using MiXCR and keeps one entry per CDR3 protein. The repertoire consists of hundreds of thousands of distinct CDR3 sequences, with under 25% occurring once and the leading ten covering roughly 3.9%. Input material: blood. The source is a man between 65 and 79 years old in good health.

The V gene is TRBV2, the J gene TRBJ2-3; D may match TRBD1 or TRBD2 (5 bases each). Trimming cost V 10 bases and J 7 bases, with 21 bases left between them. Germline values: CDR1 SNHLY, CDR2 FYNNEI. This CDR3 is built from 14 residues. In DNA, the CDR3 is TGTGCCACCCACCGGGACCGAGGTGGAAATACGCAGTATTTT. Translated: CATHRDRGGNTQYF.

This clonotype came up a few times. This chain uses TRBV5-1 with TRBJ2-7; TRBD2 matches at 8 bases. With 6 bases clipped from V and 5 bases from J, the junction kept 13 bases outside the gene matches. The germline V gene encodes CDR1 SGHRS and CDR2 YFSETQ. The CDR3 sequence is 15 residues long. The CDR3 spells CASKVTAGAWDEQYF. In DNA form, the CDR3 reads TGCGCCAGCAAAGTAACAGCGGGAGCTTGGGACGAGCAGTACTTC.

The chain has TRBV24-1 and TRBJ2-1; 15 bases fit TRBD2. From germline, CDR1 is KGHDR and CDR2 SFDVKD. This CDR3 spans 17 amino acids. V trimming: 3 bases; J trimming: 7 bases; junction bases outside the gene matches: 6. Here the CDR3 reads CATSDPGLAGGINEQFF. For the CDR3, the DNA is TGTGCCACCAGTGATCCTGGACTAGCGGGAGGGATAAATGAGCAGTTCTTC.

DNA for the CDR3: TGTGCCAGCAGTTATAGCGAAAGCACAGATACGCAGTATTTT. This gives the protein CASSYSESTDTQYF. This chain joins TRBV6-5 and TRBJ2-3; maybe TRBD2 (5 bases). The CDR3 has 14 residues. Trimming took 3 bases from V and 0 from J, leaving 7 bases between them. The germline V gene encodes CDR1 MNHEY and CDR2 SVGAGI.

This chain uses TRBV5-1 with TRBJ2-5, with TRBD1 matching 7 bases. The CDR3 runs 14 residues. V was pared by 3 bases and J by 2 bases, with 4 bases of the junction left unmatched. Looked up from germline, CDR1 is SGHRS and CDR2 is YFSETQ. CDR3 DNA: TGCGCCAGCAGCTCGACAGGGATGCAAGAGACCCAGTACTTC. Its protein product is CASSSTGMQETQYF. Supplemented by reference TRBV5-1 and TRBJ2-5, the full variable domain reads KAGVTQTPRYLIKTRGQQVTLSCSPISGHRSVSWYQQTPGQGLQFLFEYFSETQRNKGNFPGRFSGRQFSNSRSEMNVSTLELGDSALYLCASSSTGMQETQYFGPGTRLLVL.

This clonotype was counted only a few times. J is TRBJ2-5 and V is TRBV7-2, with 7 bases fitting TRBD2. The CDR3 loop spans 13 amino acids. Germline CDR1 is SGHTA and CDR2 is FQGNSA. V gave up 2 bases and J gave up 4 bases; unmatched junction bases: 1. The CDR3 reads CASSLWEGETQYF. The CDR3 nucleotides are TGTGCCAGCAGCTTATGGGAGGGAGAGACCCAGTACTTC.

CDR3 nucleotides: TGTGCCAGCAGCACTCCGGGAACAACCTACGAGCAGTACTTC. Translating it yields CASSTPGTTYEQYF. The chain recombines TRBV3-1 with TRBJ2-1, with D perhaps matching TRBD2 (5 bases). The J call may be incorrect, as the DNA end agrees better with TRBJ2-7. Germline V lookup: CDR1 LGHDT, CDR2 YNNKEL (reference sequence). The CDR3 runs to 14 residues.

The chain carries TRBV14 and TRBJ2-3, with D hard to call. CDR1 SGHDN and CDR2 FVKESK come from the germline V gene. The CDR3 runs 16 residues. V was cut by 4 bases and J by 3 bases, with 17 bases left in between. Here the CDR3 reads CASSLTSARRTDTQYF. The DNA for the CDR3 is TGTGCCAGCAGCCTAACTTCGGCGAGGCGAACAGATACGCAGTATTTT.

This clonotype was observed at least ten times. The chain uses TRBV10-3 and TRBJ1-1, with 11 bases that match TRBD1. Germline assignment: CDR1 ENHRY and CDR2 SYGVKD. The CDR3 covers 15 residues. J was trimmed by 5 bases and V by 6 bases; bases with no gene match: 8. This CDR3 is CAIRGQGAKDTEAFF. CDR3 DNA sequence: TGTGCCATCAGAGGACAGGGGGCGAAGGATACTGAAGCTTTCTTT.

V usage is TRBV7-9 and J usage is TRBJ2-6; the D gene is possibly TRBD1 (6 bases). Trimming shortened V by 4 bases and J by 0 bases, and 13 bases separated the two germline ends. Germline V lookup: CDR1 SEHNR, CDR2 FQNEAQ (reference sequence). The CDR3 totals 17 residues. This CDR3 reads CASSSGQHLSGANVLTF. As DNA, the CDR3 is TGTGCCAGCAGCTCTGGACAGCACCTCTCTGGGGCCAACGTCCTGACTTTC.

J is TRBJ2-3 and V is TRBV2, with D unresolved. The CDR3 is made up of 13 amino acids. Germline CDR1 SNHLY, CDR2 FYNNEI. V was cut by 4 bases and J by 8 bases, with 13 bases left in between. The CDR3 is CASSVNPWGTQYF. The CDR3, as DNA: TGTGCCAGCAGTGTAAACCCCTGGGGTACGCAGTATTTT.

This clonotype was seen a handful of times. The chain employs TRBV7-6 and TRBJ1-4; 9 bases fit TRBD1. This CDR3 comprises 14 residues. CDR1 and CDR2 (germline): SGHVS, FNYEAQ. V lost 5 bases and J lost 6; bases outside the gene matches: 4. The CDR3 DNA reads as TGTGCCAGCAGCCCAACAGGGGGCTATGAAAAACTGTTTTTT. Amino acids: CASSPTGGYEKLFF. Filled out from reference TRBV7-6 and TRBJ1-4, the complete variable domain reads GAGVSQSPRYKVTKRGQDVALRCDPISGHVSLYWYRQALGQGPEFLTYFNYEAQQDKSGLPNDRFSAERPEGSISTLTIQRTEQRDSAMYRCASSPTGGYEKLFFGSGTQLSVL.

The J gene is TRBJ2-5, the V gene TRBV2; D is possibly TRBD1 or TRBD2 (5 bases each). The V and J ends lost 8 bases and 2 bases respectively, with 9 bases between them. From germline, CDR1 is SNHLY and CDR2 FYNNEI. CDR3 length equals 12 residues. CDR3 region: CASGGPQETQYF. In DNA form, the CDR3 reads TGTGCCAGCGGGGGACCTCAAGAGACCCAGTACTTC.

A few counts support this clonotype. This may come from a read error, since a much larger clone is one base off. The chain is built from TRBV24-1 and TRBJ1-2; maybe TRBD1 (5 bases). The CDR3 totals 11 residues. V lost 7 bases to trimming and J lost 14 bases, with 16 bases between them. CDR1 KGHDR and CDR2 SFDVKD come from the germline V gene. The CDR3 sequence: CATSGQRLETF. CDR3 DNA sequence: TGTGCCACCAGCGGACAACGACTGGAGACCTTC.

The chain combines TRBV7-2 with TRBJ1-1; TRBD1 aligns across 8 bases. With V trimmed by 5 bases and J by 5 bases, 13 bases remained unmatched. The CDR3 spans 16 residues. Germline values: CDR1 SGHTA, CDR2 FQGNSA. For the CDR3, the DNA is TGTGCCAGCAGCGGCGGACAGGGAAGACGGACAACTGAAGCTTTCTTT. It translates to CASSGGQGRRTTEAFF.

This sequence joins TRBV12-3 or TRBV12-4 and TRBJ2-3; 9 bases are a match to TRBD1. The CDR3 consists of 16 residues. V lost 2 bases, J lost 1 base, and 4 bases stayed unmatched. CDR3 sequence (DNA): TGTGCCAGCAGTTTATGGACAGGGGCGGGCACAGATACGCAGTATTTT. This sequence encodes CASSLWTGAGTDTQYF.

The sample holds many counts of this clonotype. The rearrangement joins TRBV5-1 to TRBJ2-5; no clear D. CDR1 SGHRS and CDR2 YFSETQ come from the germline V gene. Deletions cut 5 bases from V and 4 bases from J, with 15 bases between. The CDR3 has 14 amino acids. CDR3 DNA sequence: TGCGCCAGCAGTACGGCGAGGCCTCCAGAGACCCAGTACTTC. Amino acids: CASSTARPPETQYF.

The chain employs TRBV9 and TRBJ2-2; 7 positions match TRBD2. The CDR3 spans 15 residues. Trimming at V came to 1 base and at J to 3 bases, leaving 3 bases not matched to a gene. Germline V CDR1 and CDR2: SGDLS, YYNGEE. Here the CDR3 DNA reads TGTGCCAGCAGCGTATCAGCGGGACACACCGGGGAGCTGTTTTTT. Translation: CASSVSAGHTGELFF. The full variable domain, its missing parts supplied by reference TRBV9 and TRBJ2-2, is DSGVTQTPKHLITATGQRVTLRCSPRSGDLSVYWYQQSLDQGLQFLIQYYNGEERAKGNILERFSAQQFPDLHSELNLSSLELGDSALYFCASSVSAGHTGELFFGEGSRLTVL.

This clonotype was seen more than once but under ten times. V gene TRBV7-2 combines with J gene TRBJ1-1; tentatively, D is TRBD1 (6 bases). Germline V gene data show CDR1 as SGHTA and CDR2 as FQGNSA. This CDR3 is 19 amino acids long. V dropped 1 base and J dropped 8 bases, with 29 bases sitting between them. The CDR3 reads CASSLGQTPVLQRGGEAFF. The CDR3 DNA follows: TGTGCCAGCAGCTTAGGCCAGACCCCTGTTTTGCAAAGAGGGGGGGAAGCTTTCTTT.

Here the CDR3 reads CASSLEPGPYNEQFF. The DNA for the CDR3 is TGTGCCAGCAGCTTGGAACCAGGCCCCTACAATGAGCAGTTCTTC. J is TRBJ2-1 and V is TRBV5-8; the D is unclear. The CDR3 runs to 15 residues. Germline V gives CDR1 SGHTS, CDR2 YDEGEE. The V and J ends lost 0 bases and 2 bases respectively, with 9 bases between them. The variable domain in full, completed from reference TRBV5-8 and TRBJ2-1, reads EAGVTQSPTHLIKTRGQQATLRCSPISGHTSVYWYQQALGLGLQFLLWYDEGEERNRGNFPPRFSGRQFPNYSSELNVNALELEDSALYLCASSLEPGPYNEQFFGPGTRLTVL.

This clonotype was counted a few times. The rearrangement joins TRBV12-3 or TRBV12-4 to TRBJ1-2; D is undetermined. The CDR3 is made up of 13 amino acids. V dropped 3 bases and J dropped 6 bases, with 11 bases sitting between them. CDR3 protein: CASSFEGVNGYTF. The CDR3 region has the DNA TGTGCCAGCAGTTTCGAGGGAGTTAATGGCTACACCTTC.